This T cell receptor (beta chain) was sequenced for a study of T cell changes during pregnancy in multiple sclerosis. Sequenced by immunoSEQ multiplex PCR; TCRdb stores in-frame clones only, minus some. The sample yields approximately 44,000 clones, more than 85% seen once. In germline, CDR1 is MDHEN, CDR2 SYDVKM. CDR3 length equals 11 residues. V dropped 4 bases and J dropped 7; count of bases not matched to a gene: 0. The sequencing used CD4+ T cells from peripheral blood mononuclear cells, collected in the second trimester of pregnancy. This TCR was sampled from a female donor in good health, enrolled as a control in a pregnancy study. The chain employs TRBV28 and TRBJ1-1; 7 nucleotides agree with TRBD1. CDR3: CASSWDSEAFF. For the CDR3, the DNA is TGTGCCAGCAGTTGGGACAGTGAAGCTTTCTTT.